This T cell receptor beta chain was captured in a study of blood T cell repertoires in COVID-19 (dated by TCRdb to the early 2020s). Broadly, across the study: Collaborator samples came from the United States, Italy and Spain and covered acute and convalescent phases of COVID-19. The material from the prospective study consisted of cDNA or gDNA derived from T cells, B-cell-depleted T cells, or PBMCs. Deeply sampled blood TCRbeta repertoires from subjects exposed to, actively infected with, or recovered from COVID-19 were included in the dataset. The repertoires were made available in a free public database intended to serve as a resource for research on the immune response to SARS-CoV-2. The samples were drawn from two sources: the first 160 participants of the ongoing ImmuneRACE study, and 950 to 1,500 subjects contributed by 6 global collaborators. A de-identified subject ID, COVID-19 status, age in years and sex were almost always included in the sample metadata. Where available, HLA class I and class II types were obtained from metadata supplied by the sample provider rather than from assay-based typing.

Reading from cysteine to phenylalanine, the CDR3 counts 15 amino acids. The DNA shown is the 45-base CDR3, in frame from base 1. Sequences SGHRS (CDR1) and YFSETQ (CDR2) are obtained from the germline V gene. The junction shows trimming of 3 bases on V and 1 base on J, and the gene matches do not reach 1 base of it. As regards this clone: Its antigen has not been determined. No base qualities exist here, and no much larger clone lies one base off it. The sample has other DNA sequences that encode this CDR3 too.

Each collaborating institution followed its own protocols to collect whole blood in K2EDTA tubes. For TCRbeta analysis, collaborators shipped samples as frozen whole blood, isolated PBMCs, or DNA extracted from either of those sample types. The paper's findings and limits, for the study overall: The quantity of clinical and demographic metadata differed by source and by participant and was supplied without curation.

TCRbeta CDR3 regions were amplified from genomic DNA by means of the immunoSEQ Assay, a bias-controlled multiplex PCR. Turning to the authors' computational methods: Nucleated cell counts per sample were estimated from amplification of reference gene primers within the assay. Sequence reads were collapsed and filtered to measure the absolute abundance of every unique TCRbeta CDR3 rearrangement. Productive Simpson clonality was computed per sample as the square root of Simpson's diversity index over productive rearrangements. TCRdb's version of the immuneACCESS table is confined to in-frame rearrangements and falls short of the full clone set. An unresolved V gene accounts for under half of the shortfall where checked; the remainder is of unknown origin. The DNA gave D and trimming, while V, J and clone size come from that table. The sample includes about 310,000 clones, with roughly 91% observed a single time. The top ten constitute 1% of the sample.

The sample taken for sequencing was peripheral blood. The sequence links TRBV5-1 to TRBJ2-2; TRBD1 fits 9 bases in the junction. The sequence derives from a man aged 45-60 years with active or convalescent COVID-19. The CDR3 region: CASSWGQGNTGELFF. The DNA is TGCGCCAGCAGCTGGGGACAGGGGAACACCGGGGAGCTGTTTTTT.